This TCR beta chain was sequenced during a study of metastatic and nonmetastatic thyroid tumors. Study-level background: Where malignant and benign thyroid patients were concerned, repertoires were compared across blood and tumor or nodule tissue. Study outcomes and limitations: It was reported that TCR beta diversity was significantly higher in malignant thyroid tumors than benign nodules, in blood and tumor.

The table lists this clone with many counts. Antigen: not known. Per the original methods: A classifier for distant metastasis in papillary thyroid cancer was constructed using CDR3 differences observed across clinicopathological groups. MiXCR was used by TCRdb to re-call the PCR reads. V and J calls and clone size were set by TCRdb, not the authors. This table holds around 26,000 clones, under 15% found once. The J segment lost 5 bases and the V segment lost 3 bases, leaving 4 bases of the junction unmatched. This CDR3 contains 16 residues. CDR1 SGHNT and CDR2 YYREEE come from the germline V gene (reference sequence). All patients reached thyroid surgery having received no treatment beforehand.

The specimen sequenced was blood. The sequence was collected from a female donor with papillary thyroid cancer or a benign thyroid nodule (not recorded which). Some clones in this sample may be carry-over from other donors' samples. The chain carries TRBV5-4 and TRBJ2-5, with 16 nucleotides matching TRBD2. CDR3 coding DNA: TGTGCCAGCAGCTCTCCGGGACTAGCGGGAGGGGAGACCCAGTACTTC. Protein sequence: CASSSPGLAGGETQYF.